Shown below are 27 T cell receptor beta chains from a single sample sequenced in a study of blood T cell repertoires in COVID-19. Method: immunoSEQ multiplex PCR; TCRdb's copy keeps in-frame clones and lacks some. This table holds 300,000 to 450,000 clones, around 87% found once. The sample comprised peripheral blood. The receptors derive from a woman aged 55-75 years with COVID-19, enrolled during active disease.

The chain recombines TRBV2 with TRBJ2-1; 13 positions agree with TRBD2. Germline-derived CDR1 and CDR2 are SNHLY and FYNNEI. The ends lost 5 bases at V and 4 bases at J; junction bases unmatched: 8. CDR3 length: 17 residues. CDR3: CASSKYGTSGVYNEQFF. CDR3 DNA sequence: TGTGCCAGCAGTAAGTACGGGACTAGCGGGGTATACAATGAGCAGTTCTTC.

This clone turned up a few times. This sequence joins TRBV4-1 and TRBJ1-1; 9 nucleotides agree with TRBD1. There are 14 residues in the CDR3. Losses at the gene ends were 4 bases for V and 4 bases for J; bases not matched to a gene: 4. The germline V gene encodes CDR1 MGHRA and CDR2 YSYEKL. The CDR3 nucleotides are TGCGCCAGCAGCCCGGGACAGGGCATCACTGAAGCTTTCTTT. Its translation: CASSPGQGITEAFF.

The chain couples TRBV10-3 to TRBJ2-3; 13 bases line up with TRBD2. This CDR3 is built from 19 residues. V shed 4 bases, J shed 0 bases, and the junction held 10 bases outside the gene matches. CDR1 ENHRY and CDR2 SYGVKD come from the germline V gene. The CDR3 DNA is TGTGCCATCAGTGGCGATTGGGGACTAGCGGGGATTAGCACAGATACGCAGTATTTT. This encodes CAISGDWGLAGISTDTQYF.

V is TRBV7-6 and J is TRBJ1-1, with 7 bases that match TRBD1. This CDR3 spans 15 amino acids. Germline V gene sequence: CDR1 SGHVS, CDR2 FNYEAQ. V was clipped by 2 bases and J by 1 base; unmatched bases: 4. CDR3 residues: CASSLRGLGNTEAFF. DNA of the CDR3: TGTGCCAGCAGCTTAAGGGGGCTGGGGAACACTGAAGCTTTCTTT. The complete variable domain, with remaining parts taken from reference TRBV7-6 and TRBJ1-1, reads GAGVSQSPRYKVTKRGQDVALRCDPISGHVSLYWYRQALGQGPEFLTYFNYEAQQDKSGLPNDRFSAERPEGSISTLTIQRTEQRDSAMYRCASSLRGLGNTEAFFGQGTRLTVV.

The DNA of the CDR3 is TGTGCCAGCAGCCAAGCGACAGGGCATCGCGGTGGGAACTATGGCTACACCTTC. Translating it yields CASSQATGHRGGNYGYTF. The chain joins TRBV3-1 (or the pseudogene TRBV3-2) to TRBJ1-2; 7 bases align to TRBD1. The V and J ends lost 1 base and 2 bases, in that order; junction bases with no gene match: 13. The CDR3 has 18 amino acids. Per germline, CDR1 LGHDT and CDR2 YNNKEL (reference sequence).

The rearrangement uses TRBV9 and TRBJ2-5; 9 nucleotides align to TRBD1. CDR3 length: 13 residues. Trimming removed 5 bases from V and 7 bases from J; junction bases left unmatched: 6. Germline CDR1 and CDR2: SGDLS and YYNGEE. CDR3 nucleotides: TGTGCCAGCAGTACAGGGGGCTTTGCGACCCAGTACTTC. Translated: CASSTGGFATQYF.

This chain joins TRBV19 and TRBJ1-2; TRBD1 might be the D (5 bases). Per the germline V gene, CDR1 is LNHDA and CDR2 is SQIVND (reference sequence). CDR3 length: 17 amino acids. The V gene lost 5 bases and the J gene lost 4 bases, with 23 bases spanning the gap. CDR3 in amino acids: CASSPLFGTPRGYGYTF. DNA of the CDR3: TGTGCCAGTAGTCCACTCTTTGGGACTCCGAGGGGCTATGGCTACACCTTC.

This chain uses TRBV19 with TRBJ1-6; D gene unclear. The V gene's germline CDR1 is LNHDA and CDR2 SQIVND (reference sequence). The CDR3 length is 13 residues. V was cut by 8 bases and J by 9 bases, with 14 bases left in between. The CDR3 sequence: CASQRTWSSPLHF. In DNA, the CDR3 is TGTGCCAGTCAAAGGACTTGGAGTTCACCCCTCCACTTT. Drawing the rest from reference TRBV19 and TRBJ1-6, the complete variable domain is DGGITQSPKYLFRKEGQNVTLSCEQNLNHDAMYWYRQDPGQGLRLIYYSQIVNDFQKGDIAEGYSVSREKKESFPLTVTSAQKNPTAFYLCASQRTWSSPLHFGNGTRLTVT.

The chain joins TRBV5-6 to TRBJ2-7; TRBD2 agrees at 7 bases. Germline V lookup: CDR1 SGHDT, CDR2 YYEEEE. The CDR3 consists of 15 residues. Trimming took 4 bases from V and 0 from J; bases not matched to a gene: 7. The CDR3 sequence is CASSPGTISSYEQYF. The CDR3 bases are TGTGCCAGCAGCCCCGGGACTATCTCCTCCTACGAGCAGTACTTC. Using reference TRBV5-6 and TRBJ2-7 for the parts outside the CDR3, the full variable domain is DAGVTQSPTHLIKTRGQQVTLRCSPKSGHDTVSWYQQALGQGPQFIFQYYEEEERQRGNFPDRFSGHQFPNYSSELNVNALLLGDSALYLCASSPGTISSYEQYFGPGTRLTVT.

The chain combines TRBV4-2 with TRBJ2-3; tentative D call: TRBD2 (6 bases). The length of the CDR3 is 14 residues. Trimming left V 0 bases short and J 6 bases short, with 10 bases between. CDR1 is LGHNA, CDR2 YNFKEQ, per germline. The DNA of the CDR3 is TGTGCCAGCAGCCAAGATCGGAGGGCGGATACGCAGTATTTT. As protein: CASSQDRRADTQYF.

The rearrangement joins TRBV12-3 or TRBV12-4 to TRBJ1-2; no firm D call. The CDR3 is 13 residues long. V was shortened by 3 bases and J by 6 bases, with 11 bases between the two germline ends. CDR3 in DNA: TGTGCCAGCAGTTTTAGCTTTTCTGATGGCTACACCTTC. The encoded protein is CASSFSFSDGYTF.

The rearrangement links TRBV2 to TRBJ1-2; D gene ambiguous. Trimming removed 2 bases from V and 4 bases from J, with 11 bases in between. The CDR3 consists of 14 residues. Germline CDR1 is SNHLY and CDR2 is FYNNEI. The CDR3 loop reads CASSERQVSYGYTF. The DNA for the CDR3 is TGTGCCAGCAGTGAACGTCAGGTCTCCTATGGCTACACCTTC.

This chain connects TRBV6-1 to TRBJ1-2, with TRBD1 as a possible D gene (6 bases). Germline V gene lookup returns CDR1 MNHNS and CDR2 SASEGT. This CDR3 has 15 amino acids. Trimming removed 3 bases at V and 4 bases at J, with 15 bases between. The CDR3 DNA is TGTGCCAGCAGTGACGGCGGGGGCCGTAGCTATGGCTACACCTTC. Translated: CASSDGGGRSYGYTF.

J is TRBJ1-1 and V is TRBV5-1; TRBD1 might be the D (5 bases). The V end lost 2 bases, the J end lost 1 base, and 12 bases lay between the germline ends. The length of the CDR3 is 15 residues. From germline, CDR1 is SGHRS and CDR2 YFSETQ. This chain's CDR3 is CASSFSLDRNTEAFF. CDR3 coding DNA: TGCGCCAGCAGCTTTTCCCTTGACAGGAACACTGAAGCTTTCTTT.

The chain joins TRBV27 to TRBJ2-3; 10 nucleotides line up with TRBD1. The CDR3 runs to 16 residues. V was pared by 3 bases and J by 3 bases, with 6 bases of the junction left unmatched. Germline assignment: CDR1 MNHEY and CDR2 SMNVEV (reference sequence). The CDR3 loop is CASSFLGTGVTDTQYF. As DNA, the CDR3 is TGTGCCAGCAGTTTCCTCGGGACAGGGGTTACAGATACGCAGTATTTT.

Of note for this clone: A much larger clone differs from this one at a single base, so this may be a read error. This chain links TRBV7-2 with TRBJ1-1; 7 bases line up with TRBD1. V lost 5 bases to trimming and J lost 0 bases; unmatched junction nucleotides: 6. This CDR3 has 15 amino acids. Germline CDR1 and CDR2: SGHTA and FQGNSA. As DNA, the CDR3 is TGTGCCAGCAGCCCACAGGGGACCATGAACACTGAAGCTTTCTTT. This gives the protein CASSPQGTMNTEAFF.

The chain links TRBV29-1 to TRBJ1-1; 9 bases map to TRBD1. The CDR3 loop spans 15 amino acids. After removal of 4 bases from V and 5 bases from J, the junction contained 11 bases not matched to a gene. The V gene's germline CDR1 is SQVTM and CDR2 ANQGSEA. In DNA, the CDR3 is TGCAGCGTTGGTCAGACAGGGGGTTTGGGAACTGAAGCTTTCTTT. This translates into CSVGQTGGLGTEAFF.

This chain links TRBV5-1 with TRBJ2-7; a possible D gene is TRBD1 (5 bases). V lost 4 bases and J lost 2, with 10 bases in between. There are 13 residues in the CDR3. Germline CDR1 SGHRS, CDR2 YFSETQ. Written as DNA, the CDR3 is TGCGCCAGCAGCGAGGCGACAGCCTACGAGCAGTACTTC. It encodes CASSEATAYEQYF.

The chain couples TRBV2 to TRBJ2-3, with 9 bases aligning to TRBD2. The CDR3 consists of 15 residues. Looked up from germline, CDR1 is SNHLY and CDR2 is FYNNEI. V shed 4 bases and J 3 bases; nucleotides not matched to a gene: 5. Written as DNA, the CDR3 is TGTGCCAGCAGTGTTGATAGCGGGGGTACAGATACGCAGTATTTT. Amino acid sequence: CASSVDSGGTDTQYF.

The chain has TRBV3-1 (or the pseudogene TRBV3-2) and TRBJ2-3, with a weak D call TRBD1 (7 bases). The CDR3 totals 17 residues. Germline assignment: CDR1 LGHDT and CDR2 YNNKEL (reference sequence). Trimming took off 4 bases at V and 3 bases at J, with 20 bases between the two ends. The CDR3 is CASSPRGNRGKTDTQYF. CDR3 nucleotides: TGTGCCAGCAGCCCCCGGGGGAACAGGGGTAAGACAGATACGCAGTATTTT.

The chain joins TRBV5-1 to TRBJ2-3; D perhaps matches TRBD2 (7 bases). This CDR3 comprises 15 residues. Between the trimmed V and J ends, which lost 7 bases and 2 bases, there was a span of 17 bases. Germline loops: CDR1 SGHRS, CDR2 YFSETQ. CDR3 nucleotides: TGCGCCAGCTGGAGGGGCGGGGGCTCCACAGATACGCAGTATTTT. Translated: CASWRGGGSTDTQYF.

The chain is built from TRBV12-3 or TRBV12-4 and TRBJ2-1; D is ambiguous. The CDR3 covers 12 residues. The V end lost 5 bases, the J end lost 9 bases, and 11 bases lay between the germline ends. CDR3 sequence: CASSPTGSEQFF. CDR3 sequence (DNA): TGTGCCAGCAGTCCGACGGGTAGTGAGCAGTTCTTC.

The chain uses TRBV21-1 and TRBJ1-1; TRBD1 is taken as the D call from the table, unchecked against the DNA. TRBV21-1 is a recognized pseudogene. CDR3 size: 14 residues. The CDR3 DNA follows: TGTGCCAGCAGCCCACGACAGGGCGATAGTGAAGCTTTCTTT. It encodes CASSPRQGDSEAFF.

The genes are TRBV28 and TRBJ2-7, with 9 positions matching TRBD2. Germline V lookup: CDR1 MDHEN, CDR2 SYDVKM. The CDR3 runs 17 residues. Trimming took 3 bases from V and 3 from J; bases not matched to a gene: 12. CDR3 loop: CASSFSPSGGINYEQYF. The CDR3 region has the DNA TGTGCCAGCAGTTTTTCCCCAAGCGGGGGGATTAACTACGAGCAGTACTTC.

This clone has a handful of counts. V and J are TRBV15 and TRBJ2-2; D may be TRBD1 (5 bases). The germline CDR1 and CDR2 sequences are LNHNV and YYDKDF (reference sequence). Trimming pared 4 bases from V and 1 base from J, leaving 19 bases between. The CDR3 consists of 18 residues. CDR3 loop: CATSTQVDGQWNTGELFF. In nucleotides, the CDR3 is TGTGCCACCAGCACACAAGTAGACGGACAATGGAACACCGGGGAGCTGTTTTTT.

The chain has TRBV2 and TRBJ2-7, with a weak D call TRBD1 (5 bases). Between the trimmed V and J ends, which lost 0 bases and 3 bases, there was a span of 6 bases. Germline V CDR1 and CDR2: SNHLY, FYNNEI. There are 13 residues in the CDR3. The CDR3: CASSEAGRYEQYF. Written as DNA, the CDR3 is TGTGCCAGCAGTGAAGCGGGGCGCTACGAGCAGTACTTC.

This chain connects TRBV6-5 to TRBJ1-4, with a possible D match to TRBD1 (5 bases). This CDR3 has 15 residues. V lost 0 bases, J lost 8 bases, and 13 bases lay in between. Per germline, CDR1 MNHEY and CDR2 SVGAGI. CDR3 sequence reads: CASSYSGRGDEKLFF. DNA of the CDR3: TGTGCCAGCAGTTACTCTGGGAGGGGTGACGAAAAACTGTTTTTT.